These 26 T cell receptor beta chains were all obtained from the same sample, sequenced in a study of shared clonotypes between healthy human individuals (dated by TCRdb to the early 2020s). The library was built by means of the immunoSEQ multiplex PCR assay. What TCRdb holds here is the immuneACCESS table cut down to in-frame rearrangements. Part of the clones is not present; checked against another copy, under half of the missing clones reflect an unresolved V gene, and the others are unexplained. The sample has millions of clones on record, roughly 94% of them singletons. The top ten clonotypes cover 0.85% to 1.2% of the sample. CD8 naive samples were obtained by positive selection for CCR7 among CD45RO-negative cells, yielding a CD45RA+CCR7+ population from which TemRA cells were excluded. The sequenced material came from naive CD8+ T cells sorted from blood. The cell subset or site label for this specimen denotes: CD45RA+CCR7+. Source of these receptors: a man between 18 and 29 years old in good health.

The chain employs TRBV9 and TRBJ1-2; D unresolved. The germline gives CDR1 SGDLS, CDR2 YYNGEE. Trimming left V 0 bases short and J 0 bases short, with 9 bases between. The CDR3 spans 15 residues. CDR3 in amino acids: CASSVDGFTNYGYTF. The CDR3 DNA is TGTGCCAGCAGCGTAGATGGCTTTACTAACTATGGCTACACCTTC.

In nucleotides, the CDR3 is TGTGCCAGCAGTCGGTTTCTCCGTGAGCAGTTCTTC. It encodes CASSRFLREQFF. The chain uses TRBV28 and TRBJ2-1, with no clear D. CDR1 and CDR2 from the germline V gene are MDHEN and SYDVKM. The CDR3 is made up of 12 amino acids. V shed 5 bases and J shed 9 bases, with 11 bases lying between them.

The chain employs TRBV4-1 and TRBJ2-7; tentatively, D is TRBD1 (5 bases). V lost 1 base and J lost 2, with 9 bases in between. The CDR3 loop spans 14 amino acids. Looked up from germline, CDR1 is MGHRA and CDR2 is YSYEKL. As DNA, the CDR3 is TGCGCCAGCAGCCAAGCACAGGTGACCTACGAGCAGTACTTC. It translates to CASSQAQVTYEQYF.

J is TRBJ1-2 and V is TRBV7-3; D is perhaps TRBD1 (6 bases). The CDR3 spans 13 residues. Trimming stripped 5 bases from V and 1 base from J, with 8 bases between. Germline V lookup: CDR1 SGHTA, CDR2 FQGTGA. The CDR3 DNA reads as TGTGCCAGCAGCCAGGACAGTAACTATGGCTACACCTTC. This encodes CASSQDSNYGYTF.

The chain employs TRBV4-3 and TRBJ2-3, with 15 bases that match TRBD2. V lost 1 base to trimming and J lost 5 bases; unmatched junction nucleotides: 10. From germline, CDR1 is LGHNA and CDR2 YSLEER. The CDR3 extends over 19 amino acids. CDR3 nucleotide sequence: TGCGCCAGCAGCCAAGCCCACCCGGGACTAGCGGGGGGAGGAGATACGCAGTATTTT. Protein product: CASSQAHPGLAGGGDTQYF.

CDR3 coding DNA: TGTGCCAGCAGCTTGTTCGGTAGCGGGGTGGGGGATGAGCAGTTCTTC. Amino acid sequence: CASSLFGSGVGDEQFF. The chain links TRBV11-2 to TRBJ2-1; 8 nucleotides align to TRBD2. The J segment lost 8 bases and the V segment lost 3 bases, leaving 12 bases of the junction unmatched. Germline CDR1 reads SGHAT; CDR2 reads FQNNGV. The CDR3 contains 16 residues. Supplemented by reference TRBV11-2 and TRBJ2-1, the full variable domain reads EAGVAQSPRYKIIEKRQSVAFWCNPISGHATLYWYQQILGQGPKLLIQFQNNGVVDDSQLPKDRFSAERLKGVDSTLKIQPAKLEDSAVYLCASSLFGSGVGDEQFFGPGTRLTVL.

A word on this clone: This specimen includes other DNA sequences encoding the same CDR3. V usage is TRBV7-9 and J usage is TRBJ2-7; 9 positions agree with TRBD1. CDR1 and CDR2 (germline): SEHNR, FQNEAQ (reference sequence). The CDR3 is 14 amino acids. Unmatched junction bases numbered 7, after V lost 6 bases and J lost 4 bases. The CDR3 sequence: CASSPRDRAYEQYF. CDR3 in DNA: TGTGCCAGCAGTCCCCGGGACAGGGCGTACGAGCAGTACTTC.

The chain is built from TRBV30 and TRBJ1-6; 9 bases line up with TRBD1. The germline V gene encodes CDR1 GTSNPN and CDR2 SVGIG (reference sequence). The CDR3 consists of 14 residues. V was clipped by 4 bases and J by 10 bases; unmatched bases: 8. The CDR3 protein is CAWTSGTGRSPLHF. CDR3 DNA: TGTGCCTGGACCTCCGGGACAGGGAGATCACCCCTCCACTTT.

The J gene is TRBJ2-1, the V gene TRBV2; 13 nucleotides align to TRBD2. V was pared by 4 bases and J by 0 bases, with 3 bases of the junction left unmatched. Germline V CDR1 and CDR2: SNHLY, FYNNEI. CDR3 length: 17 amino acids. CDR3 coding DNA: TGTGCCAGCAGTGGGGGACTAGCGGGGTACTCCTACAATGAGCAGTTCTTC. Amino acid sequence: CASSGGLAGYSYNEQFF. The full variable domain, its missing parts supplied by reference TRBV2 and TRBJ2-1, is EPEVTQTPSHQVTQMGQEVILRCVPISNHLYFYWYRQILGQKVEFLVSFYNNEISEKSEIFDDQFSVERPDGSNFTLKIRSTKLEDSAMYFCASSGGLAGYSYNEQFFGPGTRLTVL.

Comments on this clone: At one end, the junction sequence differs from germline, possibly due to a read error. The chain joins TRBV2 to TRBJ2-3; D possibly corresponds to TRBD2 (5 bases). Looked up from germline, CDR1 is SNHLY and CDR2 is FYNNEI. This CDR3 has 17 amino acids. The CDR3 loop reads CASREGLTWELTDTQYF. Here the CDR3 DNA reads TGTGCCAGCAGGGAAGGACTGACGTGGGAGTTGACAGATACGCAGTATTTT. Filled out from reference TRBV2 and TRBJ2-3, the complete variable domain reads EPEVTQTPSHQVTQMGQEVILRCVPISNHLYFYWYRQILGQKVEFLVSFYNNEISEKSEIFDDQFSVERPDGSNFTLKIRSTKLEDSAMYFCASREGLTWELTDTQYFGPGTRLTVL.

The V and J genes are TRBV6-5 and TRBJ2-2; TRBD2 might be the D (6 bases). The V gene's germline CDR1 is MNHEY and CDR2 SVGAGI. The V and J ends lost 8 bases and 7 bases respectively, with 11 bases between them. The CDR3 totals 12 residues. This CDR3 is CASAPGVGELFF. The CDR3 DNA reads as TGTGCCAGCGCCCCGGGAGTCGGGGAGCTGTTTTTT.

Points on this clone: One junction end disagrees with the germline gene, perhaps due to a read error. The chain recombines TRBV13 with TRBJ2-7, with 9 bases fitting TRBD2. This CDR3 contains 16 residues. Germline V gives CDR1 PRHDT, CDR2 FYEKMQ (reference sequence). The CDR3 region has the DNA TGTGCCAGCAGCTTTACTTATGGGACTAGCTCCCACGAGCAGTACTTC. Encoded protein: CASSFTYGTSSHEQYF.

The chain recombines TRBV6-5 with TRBJ2-3; a weak D match, TRBD1 (7 bases). Germline CDR1 MNHEY, CDR2 SVGAGI. Deletions cut 2 bases from V and 3 bases from J, with 9 bases between. This CDR3 is 14 amino acids long. This CDR3 is CASSYQGGTDTQYF. CDR3 nucleotides: TGTGCCAGCAGTTACCAGGGGGGTACAGATACGCAGTATTTT.

This rearrangement joins TRBV27 to TRBJ2-3; D ambiguous. This CDR3 spans 15 amino acids. The ends were cut back, 1 base at V and 0 bases at J, with 8 bases in the middle. Germline V gives CDR1 MNHEY, CDR2 SMNVEV (reference sequence). The CDR3 region has the DNA TGTGCCAGCAGTTTATGGCTTCCTAGCACAGATACGCAGTATTTT. This encodes CASSLWLPSTDTQYF.

As concerns this clone: At the DNA level, this CDR3 is encoded by other sequences in the same sample as well. V usage is TRBV7-3 and J usage is TRBJ2-3; possibly TRBD1 for D (5 bases). There are 12 residues in the CDR3. Trimming took 2 bases from V and 6 from J, leaving 6 bases between them. Germline CDR1 reads SGHTA; CDR2 reads FQGTGA. CDR3 sequence: CASSLGADTQYF. In nucleotides, the CDR3 is TGTGCCAGCAGCTTAGGGGCTGATACGCAGTATTTT.

V usage is TRBV11-2 and J usage is TRBJ2-7; 8 nucleotides align to TRBD2. Per the germline V gene, CDR1 is SGHAT and CDR2 is FQNNGV. The CDR3 totals 15 residues. The J segment lost 1 base and the V segment lost 4 bases, leaving 6 bases of the junction unmatched. The CDR3 is CASSSSGRPSYEQYF. In DNA, the CDR3 is TGTGCCAGCAGCTCTAGCGGGCGACCGTCCTACGAGCAGTACTTC. Full variable domain (missing parts from reference TRBV11-2 and TRBJ2-7): EAGVAQSPRYKIIEKRQSVAFWCNPISGHATLYWYQQILGQGPKLLIQFQNNGVVDDSQLPKDRFSAERLKGVDSTLKIQPAKLEDSAVYLCASSSSGRPSYEQYFGPGTRLTVT.

The chain combines TRBV15 with TRBJ2-4; tentative D call: TRBD2 (5 bases). Germline V lookup: CDR1 LNHNV, CDR2 YYDKDF (reference sequence). With 1 base removed from V and 1 base from J, the gap between germline ends came to 11 bases. This CDR3 comprises 16 residues. The CDR3 region is CATSRGGSGAKNIQYF. CDR3 bases: TGTGCCACCAGCAGAGGGGGATCGGGGGCCAAAAACATTCAGTACTTC.

The genes are TRBV20-1 and TRBJ2-1; 7 bases fit TRBD1. There are 10 residues in the CDR3. J was trimmed by 6 bases and V by 7 bases; bases with no gene match: 0. CDR1 DFQATT and CDR2 SNEGSKA come from the germline V gene (reference sequence). For the CDR3, the DNA is TGCAGTGGACAGGGCAATGAGCAGTTCTTC. This sequence encodes CSGQGNEQFF.

The chain joins TRBV5-8 to TRBJ1-1; D is possibly TRBD1 (6 bases). The V end was cut by 3 bases, the J end by 11 bases, with 14 bases between. The CDR3 has 12 residues. CDR1 and CDR2 from the germline V gene are SGHTS and YDEGEE. CDR3 loop: CASSSRGQVAFF. The CDR3 DNA reads TGTGCCAGCAGCTCCCGGGGGCAGGTGGCTTTCTTT. Complete variable domain (other parts from reference TRBV5-8 and TRBJ1-1): EAGVTQSPTHLIKTRGQQATLRCSPISGHTSVYWYQQALGLGLQFLLWYDEGEERNRGNFPPRFSGRQFPNYSSELNVNALELEDSALYLCASSSRGQVAFFGQGTRLTVV.

CDR3 amino acids: CASSQSRQGVYEQYF. DNA of the CDR3: TGCGCCAGCAGCCAATCTCGACAGGGGGTGTACGAGCAGTACTTC. V is TRBV4-3 and J is TRBJ2-7, with 9 nucleotides matching TRBD1. Germline V gives CDR1 LGHNA, CDR2 YSLEER. The CDR3 runs to 15 residues. The V gene end was trimmed by 2 bases and the J gene end by 4 bases; junction bases not matched to a gene: 6.

The V call is TRBV5-6, the J call TRBJ2-1; TRBD1 matches at 12 bases. Trimming took 2 bases from V and 6 from J; bases not matched to a gene: 3. Looked up from germline, CDR1 is SGHDT and CDR2 is YYEEEE. The CDR3 has 15 residues. CDR3 sequence (DNA): TGTGCCAGCAGCTTCGGGACAGGGGGCTTCAATGAGCAGTTCTTC. This sequence encodes CASSFGTGGFNEQFF.

In the case of this clone: The same CDR3 also results from other DNA sequences found in this sample. The J gene is TRBJ1-3, the V gene TRBV7-9; no clear D. Germline CDR1 is SEHNR and CDR2 is FQNEAQ (reference sequence). V lost 5 bases and J lost 4, with 6 bases in between. The CDR3 runs to 12 residues. The CDR3 reads CASSLTGNTIYF. The DNA for the CDR3 is TGTGCCAGCAGCCTAACCGGAAACACCATATATTTT.

The V gene is TRBV5-4, the J gene TRBJ2-2; weak D call: TRBD1 (6 bases). V was trimmed by 6 bases and J by 6 bases, leaving 21 bases between them. The V gene's germline CDR1 is SGHNT and CDR2 YYREEE (reference sequence). The CDR3 runs to 16 residues. The CDR3 loop is CASTPLEAGAAGELFF. The DNA of the CDR3 is TGTGCCAGCACCCCTCTGGAGGCAGGGGCGGCCGGGGAGCTGTTTTTT.

V and J are TRBV6-1 and TRBJ2-7; the D gene is possibly TRBD1 (5 bases). This CDR3 has 15 residues. CDR1 MNHNS and CDR2 SASEGT come from the germline V gene. Trimming removed 3 bases at V and 3 bases at J, with 15 bases between. The CDR3 DNA follows: TGTGCCAGCAGTGAGCTCAGGGATTTTGACTACGAGCAGTACTTC. Its translation is CASSELRDFDYEQYF.

This chain joins TRBV4-1 and TRBJ1-2; 9 bases agree with TRBD1. This CDR3 is 15 amino acids long. Germline V gene data show CDR1 as MGHRA and CDR2 as YSYEKL. The ends lost 3 bases at V and 3 bases at J; junction bases unmatched: 5. CDR3 loop: CASSQHTGGDYGYTF. The CDR3 nucleotides read TGCGCCAGCAGCCAGCATACAGGGGGCGACTATGGCTACACCTTC.

The chain has TRBV19 and TRBJ1-2; D is unclear. Germline CDR1 reads LNHDA; CDR2 reads SQIVND (reference sequence). The CDR3 extends over 10 amino acids. The CDR3 bases are TGTGCAACTAGAACCTATGGCTACACCTTC. Protein product: CATRTYGYTF. Full variable domain (rest looked up from reference TRBV19 and TRBJ1-2): DGGITQSPKYLFRKEGQNVTLSCEQNLNHDAMYWYRQDPGQGLRLIYYSQIVNDFQKGDIAEGYSVSREKKESFPLTVTSAQKNPTAFYLCATRTYGYTFGSGTRLTVV.